This T cell receptor (beta chain) was sequenced in a study of T-cell memory formation after mild COVID-19. Study-wide context: The study found TCR clusters largely donor specific. The study's findings and limits: Contracting clones from day 15 to 85 showed balanced CD4/CD8; later expanders favored CD4+. Among contracting clones, CD4+ were mainly CM/EM and CD8+ enriched in EMRA.

TCRdb used MiXCR to reprocess the 5' RACE reads, holding one entry per CDR3 protein. This sample has around 190,000 distinct CDR3 sequences, with about 18% found just once. Points on this clonotype: Its cognate antigen is unknown.

This receptor was identified in a man between 18 and 29 years old who had mild COVID-19 (a few samples of this study predate the infection). Cell type and time point are not known. The sample taken for sequencing was PBMCs or a T cell subset sorted from them (not recorded which).

The CDR3 region is CASSLDVGGAEQFF. CDR3 coding DNA: TGCGCCAGCAGCTTGGATGTGGGAGGAGCGGAGCAGTTCTTC. This rearrangement joins TRBV5-1 to TRBJ2-1; D possibly corresponds to TRBD2 (6 bases). The V and J ends lost 0 bases and 10 bases respectively, with 14 bases between them. The length of the CDR3 is 14 residues. CDR1 and CDR2 (germline): SGHRS, YFSETQ.